This T cell receptor beta chain was identified during a study of T cells in pancreatic ductal adenocarcinoma. With respect to this clone: As yet, its antigen is unknown.

No neoadjuvant therapy was given to the selected pancreatic ductal adenocarcinoma patients before their surgery. Study-level findings and limits: This surgical cohort overrepresents the minority presenting with early-stage disease. Comparisons of tumor and blood clonality may show falsely lower tumor diversity. No significant tumor-blood clonality difference; means were about 0.11 and 0.078. Unique clonotypes were 7.5 to 8.5-fold more numerous in blood than in tumor.

The J segment lost 5 bases and the V segment lost 5 bases, leaving 7 bases of the junction unmatched. Per the germline V gene, CDR1 is MGHDK and CDR2 is SYGVNS. The CDR3 runs to 15 residues. Sequenced by immunoSEQ multiplex PCR; TCRdb stores in-frame clones only, minus some. The data contain about 98,000 clones, roughly 96% of them singletons. Source material: PBMCs. This rearrangement joins TRBV25-1 to TRBJ2-5; 11 bases agree with TRBD1. The sequence came from a human donor with pancreatic ductal adenocarcinoma. The CDR3 protein is CASSPGTGGWETQYF. CDR3 DNA: TGTGCCAGCAGTCCCGGGACAGGGGGGTGGGAGACCCAGTACTTC.